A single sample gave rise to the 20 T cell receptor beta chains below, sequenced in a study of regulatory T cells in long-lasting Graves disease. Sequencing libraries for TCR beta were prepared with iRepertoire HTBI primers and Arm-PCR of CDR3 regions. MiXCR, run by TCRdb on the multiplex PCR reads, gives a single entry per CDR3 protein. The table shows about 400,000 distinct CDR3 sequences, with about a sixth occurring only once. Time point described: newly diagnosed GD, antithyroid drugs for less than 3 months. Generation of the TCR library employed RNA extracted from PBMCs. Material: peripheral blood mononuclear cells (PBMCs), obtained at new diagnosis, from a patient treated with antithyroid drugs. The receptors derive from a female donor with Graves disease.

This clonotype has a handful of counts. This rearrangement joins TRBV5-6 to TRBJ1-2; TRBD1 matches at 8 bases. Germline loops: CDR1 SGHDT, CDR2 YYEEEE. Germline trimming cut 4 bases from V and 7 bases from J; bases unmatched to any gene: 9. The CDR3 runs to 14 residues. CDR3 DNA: TGTGCCAGCAGCGCCTTACAGGGGGGAACTGGCTACACCTTC. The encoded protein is CASSALQGGTGYTF.

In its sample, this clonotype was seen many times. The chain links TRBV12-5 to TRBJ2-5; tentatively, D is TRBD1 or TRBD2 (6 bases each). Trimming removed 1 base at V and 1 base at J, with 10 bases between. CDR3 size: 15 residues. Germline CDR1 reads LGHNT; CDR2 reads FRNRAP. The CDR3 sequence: CASGLAPGAQETQYF. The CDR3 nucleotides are TGTGCTAGTGGTTTGGCACCGGGGGCCCAAGAGACCCAGTACTTC.

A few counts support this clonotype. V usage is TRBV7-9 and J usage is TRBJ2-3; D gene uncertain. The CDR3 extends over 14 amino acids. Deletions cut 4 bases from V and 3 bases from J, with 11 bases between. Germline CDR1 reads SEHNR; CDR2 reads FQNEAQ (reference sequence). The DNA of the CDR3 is TGTGCCAGCAGCTCTATGTCCGGGACAGATACGCAGTATTTT. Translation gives CASSSMSGTDTQYF.

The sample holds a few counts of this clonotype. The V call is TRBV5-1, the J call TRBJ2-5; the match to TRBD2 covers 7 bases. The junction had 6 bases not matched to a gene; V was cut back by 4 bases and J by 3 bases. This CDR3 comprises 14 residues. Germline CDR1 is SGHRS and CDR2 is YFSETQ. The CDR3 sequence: CASSLGDYEETQYF. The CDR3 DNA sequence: TGCGCCAGCAGCCTGGGGGACTACGAAGAGACCCAGTACTTC.

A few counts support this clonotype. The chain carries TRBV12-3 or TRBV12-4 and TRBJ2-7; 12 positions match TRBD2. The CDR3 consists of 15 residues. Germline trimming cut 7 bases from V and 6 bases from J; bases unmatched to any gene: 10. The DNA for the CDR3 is TGTGCCAGCAACCCTGACGGGACTAGCGGGCTCGAGCAGTACTTC. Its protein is CASNPDGTSGLEQYF.

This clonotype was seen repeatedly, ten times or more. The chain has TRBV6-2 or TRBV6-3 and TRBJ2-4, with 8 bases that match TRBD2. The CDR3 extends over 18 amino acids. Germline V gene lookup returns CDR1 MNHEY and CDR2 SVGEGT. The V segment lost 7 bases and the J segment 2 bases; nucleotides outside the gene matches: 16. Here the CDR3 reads CASIGLAGSPLTKNIQYF. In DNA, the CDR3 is TGTGCCAGCATCGGTCTAGCGGGCTCGCCCTTGACCAAAAACATTCAGTACTTC.

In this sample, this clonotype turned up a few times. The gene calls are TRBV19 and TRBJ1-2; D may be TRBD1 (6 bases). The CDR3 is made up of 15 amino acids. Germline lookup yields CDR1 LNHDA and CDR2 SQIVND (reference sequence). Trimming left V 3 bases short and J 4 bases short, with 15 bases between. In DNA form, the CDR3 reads TGTGCCAGTAGTATTATCTCGGACAGCGGCTATGGCTACACCTTC. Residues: CASSIISDSGYGYTF.

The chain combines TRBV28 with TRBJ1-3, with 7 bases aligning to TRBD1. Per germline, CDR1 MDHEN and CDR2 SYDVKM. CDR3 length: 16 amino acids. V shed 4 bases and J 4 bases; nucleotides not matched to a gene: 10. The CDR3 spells CASSSPGQDGGNTIYF. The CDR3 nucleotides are TGTGCCAGCAGTTCCCCCGGACAGGATGGGGGAAACACCATATATTTT. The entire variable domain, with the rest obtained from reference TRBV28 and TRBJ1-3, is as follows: DVKVTQSSRYLVKRTGEKVFLECVQDMDHENMFWYRQDPGLGLRLIYFSYDVKMKEKGDIPEGYSVSREKKERFSLILESASTNQTSMYLCASSSPGQDGGNTIYFGEGSWLTVV.

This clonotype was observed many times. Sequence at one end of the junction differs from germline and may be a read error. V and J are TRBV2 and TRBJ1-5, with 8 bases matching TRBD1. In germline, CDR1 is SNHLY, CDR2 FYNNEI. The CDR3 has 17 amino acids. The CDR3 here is CASTESPGGLGNQPQHF. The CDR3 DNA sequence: TGTGCCAGCACTGAATCTCCAGGGGGCCTGGGCAATCAGCCCCAGCATTTT.

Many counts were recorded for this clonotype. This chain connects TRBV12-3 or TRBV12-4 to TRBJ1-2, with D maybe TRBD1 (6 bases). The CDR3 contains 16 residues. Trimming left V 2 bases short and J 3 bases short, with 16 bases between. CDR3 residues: CASSLFGGAEDYGYTF. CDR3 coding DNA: TGTGCCAGCAGTTTATTTGGGGGGGCGGAGGACTATGGCTACACCTTC.

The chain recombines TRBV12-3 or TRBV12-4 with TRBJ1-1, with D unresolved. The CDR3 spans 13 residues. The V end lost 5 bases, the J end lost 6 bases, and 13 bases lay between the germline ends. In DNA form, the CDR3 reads TGTGCCAGCAGTGGCCGGTCCGCGGCTGAAGCTTTCTTT. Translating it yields CASSGRSAAEAFF.

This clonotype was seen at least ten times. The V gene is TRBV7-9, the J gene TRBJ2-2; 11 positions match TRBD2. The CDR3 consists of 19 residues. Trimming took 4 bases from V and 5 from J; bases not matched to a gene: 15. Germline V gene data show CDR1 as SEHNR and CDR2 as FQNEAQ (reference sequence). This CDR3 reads CASSSTGLAGGPRTGELFF. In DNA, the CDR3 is TGTGCCAGCAGCTCTACCGGATTAGCGGGGGGGCCGAGAACCGGGGAGCTGTTTTTT. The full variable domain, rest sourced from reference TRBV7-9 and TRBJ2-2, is DTGVSQNPRHKITKRGQNVTFRCDPISEHNRLYWYRQTLGQGPEFLTYFQNEAQLEKSRLLSDRFSAERPKGSFSTLEIQRTEQGDSAMYLCASSSTGLAGGPRTGELFFGEGSRLTVL.

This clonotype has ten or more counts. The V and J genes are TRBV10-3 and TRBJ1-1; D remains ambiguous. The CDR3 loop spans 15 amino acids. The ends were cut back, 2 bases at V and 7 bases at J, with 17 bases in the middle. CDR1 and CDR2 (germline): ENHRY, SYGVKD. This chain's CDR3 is CAISEGKEANGEAFF. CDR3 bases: TGTGCCATCAGTGAGGGTAAGGAGGCGAACGGTGAAGCTTTCTTT.

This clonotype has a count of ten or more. The CDR3, as DNA: TGTGCCAGCGTCCCTTCTGTGGGGGGGACCAAAAACATTCAGTACTTC. Its protein product is CASVPSVGGTKNIQYF. The chain uses TRBV12-3 or TRBV12-4 and TRBJ2-4, with 7 bases lining up with TRBD2. CDR3 length: 16 residues. V lost 8 bases and J lost 2; bases outside the gene matches: 12.

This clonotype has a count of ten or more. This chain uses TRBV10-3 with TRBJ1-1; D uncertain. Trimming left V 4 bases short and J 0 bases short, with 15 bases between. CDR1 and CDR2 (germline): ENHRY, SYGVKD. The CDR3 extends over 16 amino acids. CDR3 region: CAISAGSNQMNTEAFF. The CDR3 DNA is TGTGCCATCAGTGCCGGGTCAAACCAAATGAACACTGAAGCTTTCTTT.

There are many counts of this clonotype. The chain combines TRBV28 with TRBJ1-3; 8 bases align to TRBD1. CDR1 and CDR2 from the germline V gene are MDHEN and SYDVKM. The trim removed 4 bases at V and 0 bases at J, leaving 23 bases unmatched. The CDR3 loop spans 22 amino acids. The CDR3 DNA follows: TGTGCCAGCAGTTCGACGCTCACAGGGGGTATCACCATTACTAGCTCTGGAAACACCATATATTTT. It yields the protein CASSSTLTGGITITSSGNTIYF. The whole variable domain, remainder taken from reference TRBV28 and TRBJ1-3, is DVKVTQSSRYLVKRTGEKVFLECVQDMDHENMFWYRQDPGLGLRLIYFSYDVKMKEKGDIPEGYSVSREKKERFSLILESASTNQTSMYLCASSSTLTGGITITSSGNTIYFGEGSWLTVV.

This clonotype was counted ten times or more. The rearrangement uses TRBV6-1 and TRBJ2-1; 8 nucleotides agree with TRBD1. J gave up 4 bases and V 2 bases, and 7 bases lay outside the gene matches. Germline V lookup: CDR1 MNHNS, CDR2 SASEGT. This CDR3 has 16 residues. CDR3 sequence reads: CASSEMPGQAYNEQFF. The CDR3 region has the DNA TGTGCCAGCAGTGAAATGCCGGGACAGGCGTACAATGAGCAGTTCTTC.

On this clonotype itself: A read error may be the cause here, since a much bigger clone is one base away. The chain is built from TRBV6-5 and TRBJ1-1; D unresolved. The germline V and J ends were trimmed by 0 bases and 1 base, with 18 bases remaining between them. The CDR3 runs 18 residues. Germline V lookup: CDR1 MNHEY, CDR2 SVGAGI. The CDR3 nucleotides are TGTGCCAGCAGTTACTCGGCGCGGATACGGGGAGGGAACACTGAAGCTTTCTTT. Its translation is CASSYSARIRGGNTEAFF.

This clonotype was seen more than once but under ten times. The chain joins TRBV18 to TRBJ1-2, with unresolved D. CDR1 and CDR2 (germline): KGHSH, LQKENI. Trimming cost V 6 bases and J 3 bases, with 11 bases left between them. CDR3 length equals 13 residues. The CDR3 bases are TGTGCCAGCTCGCAACCCGGGGACTATGGCTACACCTTC. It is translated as CASSQPGDYGYTF.

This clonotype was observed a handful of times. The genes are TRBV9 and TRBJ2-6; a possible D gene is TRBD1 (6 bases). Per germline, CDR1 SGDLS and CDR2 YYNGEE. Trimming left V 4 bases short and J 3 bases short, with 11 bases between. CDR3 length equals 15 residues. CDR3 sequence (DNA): TGTGCCAGCAGCCCCAGGGGTAATGGGGCCAACGTCCTGACTTTC. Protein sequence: CASSPRGNGANVLTF. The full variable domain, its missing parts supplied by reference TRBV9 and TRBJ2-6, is DSGVTQTPKHLITATGQRVTLRCSPRSGDLSVYWYQQSLDQGLQFLIQYYNGEERAKGNILERFSAQQFPDLHSELNLSSLELGDSALYFCASSPRGNGANVLTFGAGSRLTVL.